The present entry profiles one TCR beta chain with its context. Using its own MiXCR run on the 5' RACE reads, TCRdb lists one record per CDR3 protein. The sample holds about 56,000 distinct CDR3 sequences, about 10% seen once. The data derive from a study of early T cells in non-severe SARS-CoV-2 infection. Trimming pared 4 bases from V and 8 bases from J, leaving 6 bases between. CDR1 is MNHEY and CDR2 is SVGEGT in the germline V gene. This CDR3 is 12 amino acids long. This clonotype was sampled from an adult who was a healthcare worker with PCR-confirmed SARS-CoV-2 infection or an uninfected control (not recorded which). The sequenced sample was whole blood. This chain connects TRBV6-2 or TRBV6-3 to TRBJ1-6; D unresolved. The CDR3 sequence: CASSSWDSPLHF. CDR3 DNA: TGTGCCAGCAGTTCCTGGGATTCACCCCTCCACTTT.